These 5 T cell receptor beta chains originate from one sample sequenced in a study of cytomegalovirus exposure and HLA in healthy donors (dated by TCRdb to 2016 to 2017). To prepare the library, the immunoSEQ multiplex PCR assay was applied. For the multiplex PCR, a mixture combining 60 forward primers for TCR Vbeta segments and 13 reverse primers for TCR Jbeta segments was used. TCRdb carries this immuneACCESS record with in-frame sequences only. Its versions omit some clonotypes, under half of them owing to an unresolved V gene in the studies checked, with the rest unexplained. The sample yields approximately 110,000 clones; 67% were counted once. Together, the top ten hold roughly 8.3% of the sample. Sequencing was carried out using PBMCs. These receptors were obtained from a man between 18 and 35 years old in good health and CMV-seropositive.

The rearrangement uses TRBV20-1 and TRBJ1-1; possible D gene TRBD1, 5 bases. From germline, CDR1 is DFQATT and CDR2 SNEGSKA (reference sequence). V lost 8 bases to trimming and J lost 6 bases, with 13 bases between them. The CDR3 runs to 11 residues. CDR3 sequence: CSTRRDSEAFF. The CDR3 DNA sequence: TGCAGTACCCGCCGGGACTCTGAAGCTTTCTTT.

The chain recombines TRBV5-1 with TRBJ2-3; TRBD2 is a possible D gene (6 bases). Germline V CDR1 and CDR2: SGHRS, YFSETQ. The length of the CDR3 is 15 residues. The V gene lost 3 bases and the J gene lost 5 bases, with 16 bases spanning the gap. This CDR3 reads CASSSRDGNLDTQYF. The CDR3 nucleotides read TGCGCCAGCAGCTCGCGGGACGGAAATTTAGATACGCAGTATTTT.

This clone has more than one count but fewer than ten. The chain links TRBV6-6 to TRBJ1-2; TRBD1 might be the D (5 bases). The germline gives CDR1 MNHNY, CDR2 SVGAGI (reference sequence). V was shortened by 1 base and J by 8 bases, with 14 bases between the two germline ends. The CDR3 consists of 14 residues. CDR3 nucleotide sequence: TGTGCCAGCAGTTACTTACGGGGAGGGGACGGCTACACCTTC. This codes for CASSYLRGGDGYTF.

The sample holds many counts of this clone. The chain carries TRBV27 and TRBJ2-3; D call uncertain. The V gene's germline CDR1 is MNHEY and CDR2 SMNVEV (reference sequence). This CDR3 has 14 amino acids. V gave up 8 bases and J gave up 2 bases, with 14 bases separating them. The chain's CDR3 is CASAQEDITDTQYF. DNA of the CDR3: TGTGCCAGCGCCCAGGAAGACATCACAGATACGCAGTATTTT.

The chain joins TRBV5-6 to TRBJ1-2; maybe TRBD1 (6 bases). Per the germline V gene, CDR1 is SGHDT and CDR2 is YYEEEE. This CDR3 has 15 amino acids. V lost 4 bases, J lost 4 bases, and 17 bases lay in between. CDR3 loop: CASSLVGGVGYGYTF. DNA of the CDR3: TGTGCCAGCAGCCTCGTTGGGGGCGTCGGCTATGGCTACACCTTC. The full variable domain, completed using reference TRBV5-6 and TRBJ1-2, is DAGVTQSPTHLIKTRGQQVTLRCSPKSGHDTVSWYQQALGQGPQFIFQYYEEEERQRGNFPDRFSGHQFPNYSSELNVNALLLGDSALYLCASSLVGGVGYGYTFGSGTRLTVV.